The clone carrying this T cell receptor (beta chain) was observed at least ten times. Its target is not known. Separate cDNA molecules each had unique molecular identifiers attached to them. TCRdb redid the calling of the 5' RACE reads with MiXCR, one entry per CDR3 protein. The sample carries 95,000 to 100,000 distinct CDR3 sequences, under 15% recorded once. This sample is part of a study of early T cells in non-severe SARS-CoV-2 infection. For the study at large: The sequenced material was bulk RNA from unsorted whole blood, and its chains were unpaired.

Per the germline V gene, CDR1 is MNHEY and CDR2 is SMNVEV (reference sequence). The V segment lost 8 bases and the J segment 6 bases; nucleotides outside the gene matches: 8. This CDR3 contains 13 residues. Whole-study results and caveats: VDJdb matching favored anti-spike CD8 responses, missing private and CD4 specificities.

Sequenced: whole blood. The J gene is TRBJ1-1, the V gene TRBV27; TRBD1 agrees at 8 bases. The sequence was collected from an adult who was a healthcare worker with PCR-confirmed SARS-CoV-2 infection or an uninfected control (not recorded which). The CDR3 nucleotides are TGTGCCAGCCGAGGACAGGGAGAATCTGAAGCTTTCTTT. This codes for CASRGQGESEAFF.